This is a list of T cell receptor beta chains from one sample in a study of blood T cells in healthy people across ages. TCRdb re-called the 5' RACE reads through MiXCR, storing one row per CDR3 protein. The top ten clones hold 13% of a sample with 980,000 or so distinct CDR3 sequences, 40% to 60% of them seen once. The source material was blood. These receptors were obtained from a man aged 30 to 45 in good health. CDR3s include the opening cysteine and the closing phenylalanine or tryptophan. D genes are given only for firm matches. A row's size may be missing; if present it is once, few, many or a size class.

J gene | D gene | clone size | V gene | CDR3 protein | CDR3 DNA
TRBJ2-7 | - | many | TRBV7-9 | CASSLISQEQYF | TGTGCCAGCAGCTTAATATCTCAGGAGCAGTACTTC
TRBJ2-7 | - | - | TRBV6-5 | CASSYSRAGSSYEQYF | TGTGCCAGCAGTTACTCGAGGGCCGGCAGTTCCTACGAGCAGTACTTC
TRBJ2-3 | - | - | TRBV27 | CASSSNPDSTDTQYF | TGTGCCAGCAGTTCCAACCCGGACAGCACAGATACGCAGTATTTT
TRBJ2-7 | - | - | TRBV4-3 | CASSQDPASYEQYF | TGCGCCAGCAGCCAAGATCCAGCCTCCTACGAGCAGTACTTC
TRBJ2-7 | TRBD1 | - | TRBV7-2 | CASSFDRGRREQYF | TGTGCCAGCAGCTTTGACAGGGGAAGGAGGGAGCAGTACTTC
TRBJ1-5 | TRBD1 | - | TRBV12-3/TRBV12-4 | CASSSDRGRCQPQHF | TGTGCCAGCAGTTCGGACAGGGGTAGATGTCAGCCCCAGCATTTT
TRBJ2-7 | TRBD1 | - | TRBV20-1 | CSAREQGFVEQYF | TGCAGTGCTAGAGAACAGGGGTTCGTCGAGCAGTACTTC
TRBJ2-7 | - | few | TRBV6-5 | CASSYAEGSTYEQYF | TGTGCCAGCAGTTACGCGGAGGGTTCTACCTACGAGCAGTACTTC
TRBJ1-1 | - | - | TRBV21-1 | CASSIRDVRDRAIKNTEAFF | TGTGCCAGCAGCATAAGGGACGTCCGGGACAGGGCCATCAAGAACACTGAAGCTTTCTTT
TRBJ1-1 | - | - | TRBV29-1 | CSVVRTENTEAFF | TGCAGCGTCGTGCGGACAGAGAACACTGAAGCTTTCTTT
TRBJ1-2 | - | few | TRBV6-2/TRBV6-3 | CASCTPNYGYTF | TGTGCCAGCTGTACCCCAAACTATGGCTACACCTTC
TRBJ2-3 | TRBD2 | - | TRBV20-1 | CSLRTGASGGTSNTQYF | TGCAGTTTAAGGACAGGAGCTAGCGGGGGTACTTCGAATACGCAGTATTTT
TRBJ2-7 | TRBD1 | few | TRBV4-1 | CASSQWTGYEQYF | TGCGCCAGCAGCCAGTGGACAGGGTACGAGCAGTACTTC
TRBJ1-2 | TRBD1 | few | TRBV5-1 | CASSVDRTNPYGYTF | TGCGCCAGCAGCGTGGACAGGACTAACCCCTATGGCTACACCTTC
TRBJ2-3 | - | - | TRBV20-1 | CSAVKVGGDTQYF | TGCAGTGCTGTCAAGGTGGGCGGAGATACGCAGTATTTT
TRBJ1-5 | - | - | TRBV6-6 | CASSYPNGQPQHF | TGTGCCAGCAGTTACCCGAATGGTCAGCCCCAGCATTTT
TRBJ1-2 | - | - | TRBV18 | CASSPWELDYGYTF | TGTGCCAGCTCACCTTGGGAATTAGACTATGGCTACACCTTC
TRBJ2-5 | - | few | TRBV11-3 | CASSLTTDGEGTQYF | TGTGCCAGCAGCTTAACTACAGACGGTGAGGGGACCCAGTACTTC
TRBJ1-6 | TRBD1 | - | TRBV20-1 | CSATGTGYSPLHF | TGCAGTGCTACCGGGACAGGCTATTCACCCCTCCACTTT
TRBJ2-1 | TRBD2 | few | TRBV24-1 | CATSDSTSGGAYNEQFF | TGTGCCACCAGTGATTCGACTAGCGGGGGGGCCTACAATGAGCAGTTCTTC
TRBJ2-5 | - | - | TRBV7-2 | CASSLSGSRETQYF | TGTGCCAGCAGCTTATCAGGGTCGAGGGAGACCCAGTACTTC
TRBJ2-1 | TRBD2 | - | TRBV5-1 | CASSLMPSGGTSEQFF | TGCGCCAGCAGCTTGATGCCTAGCGGGGGTACAAGTGAGCAGTTCTTC
TRBJ2-5 | - | - | TRBV7-3 | CASSLRPFEETQYF | TGTGCCAGCAGCTTAAGACCCTTCGAAGAGACCCAGTACTTC
TRBJ2-5 | - | - | TRBV5-1 | CASSLETPETQYF | TGCGCCAGCAGCTTGGAAACCCCGGAGACCCAGTACTTC
TRBJ2-1 | - | - | TRBV11-2 | CASSPPASLYNEQFF | TGTGCCAGCAGCCCGCCCGCTAGCCTCTACAATGAGCAGTTCTTC
TRBJ2-3 | - | few | TRBV7-6 | CASSLTSSSGVSSTDTQYF | TGTGCCAGCAGCCTAACCTCGTCGAGCGGAGTGTCTAGCACAGATACGCAGTATTTT
TRBJ2-4 | - | - | TRBV12-3/TRBV12-4 | CASCGNKNIQYF | TGTGCCAGTTGCGGCAACAAAAACATTCAGTACTTC
TRBJ2-3 | - | - | TRBV28 | CASSFARAAGTDTQYF | TGTGCCAGCAGTTTCGCGCGGGCCGCCGGCACAGATACGCAGTATTTT
TRBJ2-3 | - | - | TRBV5-1 | CASSPTGPPRSTDTQYF | TGCGCCAGCAGCCCTACGGGGCCCCCACGAAGCACAGATACGCAGTATTTT
TRBJ2-1 | - | few | TRBV25-1 | CASAPLTHNEQFF | TGTGCCAGCGCCCCCCTTACCCACAATGAGCAGTTCTTC
TRBJ2-1 | - | few | TRBV29-1 | CSVRGRISYNEQFF | TGCAGCGTCCGGGGACGGATTTCCTACAATGAGCAGTTCTTC
TRBJ2-3 | TRBD2 | - | TRBV12-3/TRBV12-4 | CAGSVAGAGTDTQYF | TGTGCCGGCAGTGTAGCGGGGGCTGGCACAGATACGCAGTATTTT